The 32 T cell receptor beta chains reported below all come from one sample, sequenced in a study of human thymus T cells. Some clones are missing from TCRdb's copy, which holds only in-frame ones; the method was immunoSEQ multiplex PCR. The data show approximately 46,000 clones, approximately 95% seen once. The sample taken for sequencing was blood. Receptor source: a girl under three years old with a congenital heart defect but otherwise immunologically healthy.

J is TRBJ2-1 and V is TRBV18; possible D gene TRBD1, 5 bases. The CDR3 length is 15 residues. Trimming pared 3 bases from V and 5 bases from J, leaving 14 bases between. The germline gives CDR1 KGHSH, CDR2 LQKENI. The DNA for the CDR3 is TGTGCCAGCTCACCTCACATGGGGCCTAACAATGAGCAGTTCTTC. It specifies CASSPHMGPNNEQFF. The variable domain in full, with the rest retrieved from reference TRBV18 and TRBJ2-1, is NAGVMQNPRHLVRRRGQEARLRCSPMKGHSHVYWYRQLPEEGLKFMVYLQKENIIDESGMPKERFSAEFPKEGPSILRIQQVVRGDSAAYFCASSPHMGPNNEQFFGPGTRLTVL.

This clone came up a few times. V and J are TRBV4-2 and TRBJ1-1; weak D call: TRBD1 (5 bases). Germline lookup yields CDR1 LGHNA and CDR2 YNFKEQ. Trimming removed 4 bases from V and 4 bases from J, with 19 bases in between. The CDR3 contains 16 residues. In DNA, the CDR3 is TGTGCCAGCAGCCCAAGTGAAGGGGATTCGGGCACTGAAGCTTTCTTT. Protein product: CASSPSEGDSGTEAFF.

Details on this clone: Additional DNA sequences in this sample encode the identical CDR3. The chain joins TRBV2 to TRBJ2-7; possibly TRBD2 for D (6 bases). The CDR3 loop spans 10 amino acids. Trimming took off 8 bases at V and 4 bases at J, with 6 bases between the two ends. CDR1 and CDR2 from the germline V gene are SNHLY and FYNNEI. CDR3 sequence: CASRGYEQYF. CDR3 coding DNA: TGTGCCAGCCGGGGGTACGAGCAGTACTTC.

This chain links TRBV9 with TRBJ1-4; TRBD1 is a possible D gene (5 bases). The CDR3 sequence is 16 residues long. Germline-derived CDR1 and CDR2 are SGDLS and YYNGEE. With 5 bases removed from V and 0 bases from J, the gap between germline ends came to 14 bases. In DNA, the CDR3 is TGTGCCAGCAGTGTTGGGACCAAGGCAACTAATGAAAAACTGTTTTTT. Translating it yields CASSVGTKATNEKLFF.

The genes are TRBV18 and TRBJ1-2; no clear D. The CDR3 is 17 amino acids. The germline V gene has CDR1 KGHSH and CDR2 LQKENI. V lost 5 bases and J lost 0, with 19 bases in between. The CDR3 is CASSSLPSVGSNYGYTF. In nucleotides, the CDR3 is TGTGCCAGCTCAAGTCTCCCCTCGGTCGGCTCTAACTATGGCTACACCTTC.

CDR3 region: CAIKDRGYEQYF. Written as DNA, the CDR3 is TGTGCCATCAAGGACAGGGGCTACGAGCAGTACTTC. The chain uses TRBV10-3 and TRBJ2-5, with 9 bases identical to TRBD1. Judging by the DNA end, TRBJ2-7 fits better; the J call may be wrong. This CDR3 contains 12 residues. Looked up from germline, CDR1 is ENHRY and CDR2 is SYGVKD.

The chain employs TRBV11-2 and TRBJ2-1; TRBD2 agrees at 9 bases. Germline trimming cut 5 bases from V and 9 bases from J; bases unmatched to any gene: 23. The CDR3 extends over 19 amino acids. Germline CDR1 SGHAT, CDR2 FQNNGV. The CDR3 protein is CASSKIKTLAGTLRGEQFF. In DNA, the CDR3 is TGTGCCAGCAGCAAGATAAAAACTCTAGCGGGAACCTTACGGGGTGAGCAGTTCTTC. Using reference TRBV11-2 and TRBJ2-1 for the parts outside the CDR3, the full variable domain is EAGVAQSPRYKIIEKRQSVAFWCNPISGHATLYWYQQILGQGPKLLIQFQNNGVVDDSQLPKDRFSAERLKGVDSTLKIQPAKLEDSAVYLCASSKIKTLAGTLRGEQFFGPGTRLTVL.

This rearrangement joins TRBV4-1 to TRBJ2-6, with D perhaps TRBD1 or TRBD2 (5 bases each). There are 19 residues in the CDR3. The V end was cut by 2 bases, the J end by 0 bases, with 17 bases between. The germline V gene encodes CDR1 MGHRA and CDR2 YSYEKL. Here the CDR3 DNA reads TGCGCCAGCAGCCAACGACCGGGACCCGACAGCTCTGGGGCCAACGTCCTGACTTTC. Residues: CASSQRPGPDSSGANVLTF.

The rearrangement links TRBV27 to TRBJ2-3, with a weak D call TRBD2 (6 bases). The V end lost 0 bases, the J end lost 8 bases, and 27 bases lay between the germline ends. Germline assignment: CDR1 MNHEY and CDR2 SMNVEV (reference sequence). The CDR3 is 19 residues long. DNA for the CDR3: TGTGCCAGCAGTTTATCGATAAGTGGAAATAGCGGCCCGTATGGTACGCAGTATTTT. It codes for CASSLSISGNSGPYGTQYF.

This clone has just one count. The chain joins TRBV10-1 to TRBJ2-2; D gene ambiguous. The CDR3 runs to 15 residues. Trimming removed 3 bases from V and 0 bases from J, with 8 bases in between. Germline loops: CDR1 WNHNN, CDR2 SYGVQD (reference sequence). In nucleotides, the CDR3 is TGCGCCAGCAGTGACTTAGCAACGAACACCGGGGAGCTGTTTTTT. It translates to CASSDLATNTGELFF.

The gene calls are TRBV29-1 and TRBJ2-7; D assignment may be TRBD1 or TRBD2 (5 bases each). The CDR3 sequence is 18 residues long. Between the trimmed V and J ends, which lost 6 bases and 0 bases, there was a span of 27 bases. The V gene's germline CDR1 is SQVTM and CDR2 ANQGSEA. The CDR3 spells CSVGTPGFGSRSSYEQYF. CDR3 bases: TGCAGCGTGGGAACCCCAGGGTTTGGGAGCAGAAGCTCCTACGAGCAGTACTTC.

The genes are TRBV11-2 and TRBJ2-1; D call uncertain. Trimming removed 1 base at V and 0 bases at J, with 7 bases between. CDR1 SGHAT and CDR2 FQNNGV come from the germline V gene. The CDR3 extends over 15 amino acids. CDR3 bases: TGTGCCAGCAGCTTAGGGGTCAACTCCTACAATGAGCAGTTCTTC. As protein: CASSLGVNSYNEQFF.

The rearrangement joins TRBV11-2 to TRBJ2-6, with no clear D. Germline V gene data show CDR1 as SGHAT and CDR2 as FQNNGV. The CDR3 is 15 residues long. The germline V and J ends were trimmed by 2 bases and 0 bases, with 5 bases remaining between them. The CDR3 DNA follows: TGTGCCAGCAGCTTATTGGCCTCTGGGGCCAACGTCCTGACTTTC. Translated: CASSLLASGANVLTF.

This clone occurred once. The chain's CDR3 is CASSSAGLAGESDTQYF. CDR3 DNA: TGTGCCAGCAGCTCCGCTGGACTAGCGGGAGAATCAGATACGCAGTATTTT. V usage is TRBV11-2 and J usage is TRBJ2-3; 13 nucleotides agree with TRBD2. Per the germline V gene, CDR1 is SGHAT and CDR2 is FQNNGV. There are 17 residues in the CDR3. Trimming took 4 bases from V and 4 from J; bases not matched to a gene: 8.

This sequence joins TRBV5-4 and TRBJ2-3, with D possibly called TRBD1 or TRBD2 (5 bases each). Trimming stripped 0 bases from V and 2 bases from J, with 16 bases between. Germline loops: CDR1 SGHNT, CDR2 YYREEE (reference sequence). The CDR3 contains 17 residues. The CDR3 region is CASSLGEGISHTDTQYF. CDR3 DNA sequence: TGTGCCAGCAGCTTGGGAGAGGGGATCAGTCACACAGATACGCAGTATTTT.

The chain combines TRBV19 with TRBJ2-3; no clear D. Trimming shortened V by 7 bases and J by 0 bases, and 14 bases separated the two germline ends. There are 15 residues in the CDR3. Germline V gives CDR1 LNHDA, CDR2 SQIVND (reference sequence). The CDR3 nucleotides are TGTGCCAGTACCATCCGCGGCTCTAGCACAGATACGCAGTATTTT. It codes for CASTIRGSSTDTQYF. The full variable domain, completed using reference TRBV19 and TRBJ2-3, is DGGITQSPKYLFRKEGQNVTLSCEQNLNHDAMYWYRQDPGQGLRLIYYSQIVNDFQKGDIAEGYSVSREKKESFPLTVTSAQKNPTAFYLCASTIRGSSTDTQYFGPGTRLTVL.

V gene TRBV7-9 combines with J gene TRBJ2-7; 7 bases line up with TRBD2. This CDR3 has 14 amino acids. CDR1 SEHNR and CDR2 FQNEAQ come from the germline V gene (reference sequence). The junction had 13 bases not matched to a gene; V was cut back by 5 bases and J by 9 bases. CDR3 DNA sequence: TGTGCCAGCAGCGCCGCGACTAGCCCGGTAGGGCAGTACTTC. Protein sequence: CASSAATSPVGQYF.

The J gene is TRBJ1-1, the V gene TRBV14; D remains ambiguous. V shed 1 base and J shed 1 base, with 7 bases lying between them. The CDR3 is made up of 14 amino acids. The germline V gene encodes CDR1 SGHDN and CDR2 FVKESK. CDR3 residues: CASSQGVRNTEAFF. Here the CDR3 DNA reads TGTGCCAGCAGCCAAGGAGTCAGGAACACTGAAGCTTTCTTT.

The chain combines TRBV29-1 with TRBJ2-3, with D perhaps matching TRBD1 or TRBD2 (5 bases each). Germline V gene sequence: CDR1 SQVTM, CDR2 ANQGSEA. V was pared by 4 bases and J by 0 bases, with 5 bases between. The CDR3 is made up of 12 amino acids. CDR3 in amino acids: CSVGDSTDTQYF. The CDR3 DNA reads as TGCAGCGTTGGGGACAGCACAGATACGCAGTATTTT.

The chain links TRBV2 to TRBJ2-1; D is undetermined. Germline V lookup: CDR1 SNHLY, CDR2 FYNNEI. Trimming cost V 7 bases and J 9 bases, with 13 bases left between them. The CDR3 length is 12 residues. The CDR3 is CASKSEYREQFF. CDR3 DNA sequence: TGTGCCAGCAAATCGGAATACCGTGAGCAGTTCTTC.

The chain employs TRBV5-1 and TRBJ2-6, with a tentative D call TRBD1 (6 bases). Trimming took 3 bases from V and 2 from J, leaving 9 bases between them. The CDR3 spans 15 residues. The germline gives CDR1 SGHRS, CDR2 YFSETQ. CDR3: CASSWQGTGANVLTF. DNA for the CDR3: TGCGCCAGCAGCTGGCAGGGGACTGGGGCCAACGTCCTGACTTTC.

V and J are TRBV5-8 and TRBJ1-1; 8 bases are shared with TRBD1. Germline V gene sequence: CDR1 SGHTS, CDR2 YDEGEE. Unmatched junction bases numbered 11, after V lost 4 bases and J lost 0 bases. This CDR3 spans 17 amino acids. The CDR3 is CASSPEPGQVMNTEAFF. In nucleotides, the CDR3 is TGTGCCAGCAGCCCAGAACCGGGACAGGTCATGAACACTGAAGCTTTCTTT.

V is TRBV9 and J is TRBJ2-7; TRBD2 aligns across 8 bases. The CDR3 spans 16 residues. After removal of 0 bases from V and 3 bases from J, the junction contained 8 bases not matched to a gene. The germline V gene has CDR1 SGDLS and CDR2 YYNGEE. In DNA form, the CDR3 reads TGTGCCAGCAGCGTAGGCACTAGCGGAGGATACTACGAGCAGTACTTC. Residues: CASSVGTSGGYYEQYF.

The chain combines TRBV9 with TRBJ1-5; D ambiguous. Trimming took off 5 bases at V and 2 bases at J, with 11 bases between the two ends. Germline CDR1 is SGDLS and CDR2 is YYNGEE. The CDR3 covers 14 residues. CDR3 nucleotide sequence: TGTGCCAGCAGTCAAGGGAGAGGCAATCAGCCCCAGCATTTT. It codes for CASSQGRGNQPQHF.

The J gene is TRBJ2-7, the V gene TRBV6-5; 10 bases are a match to TRBD1. This CDR3 has 15 amino acids. Trimming cost V 0 bases and J 1 base; bases outside gene matches: 0. CDR1 and CDR2 (germline): MNHEY, SVGAGI. The CDR3 loop reads CASSYSDRGSYEQYF. The DNA for the CDR3 is TGTGCCAGCAGTTACTCGGACAGGGGGTCCTACGAGCAGTACTTC.

CDR3 coding DNA: TGTGCCAGCAGCCAAGATAGCGGGACGGACTTTCGAGAGACCCAGTACTTC. It is translated as CASSQDSGTDFRETQYF. The chain couples TRBV4-2 to TRBJ2-5; 8 bases are shared with TRBD2. V trimming: 0 bases; J trimming: 4 bases; junction bases outside the gene matches: 10. CDR1 is LGHNA and CDR2 is YNFKEQ in the germline V gene. This CDR3 has 17 amino acids.

The rearrangement links TRBV4-1 to TRBJ1-4; 9 nucleotides align to TRBD1. CDR3 length equals 20 residues. J lost 7 bases, V lost 3 bases, and 21 bases had no gene match. Germline CDR1 reads MGHRA; CDR2 reads YSYEKL. The DNA for the CDR3 is TGCGCCAGCAGCCAGGATCCTCCGGGACAGGGCGGGAGGTGGGTTGAAAAACTGTTTTTT. Protein sequence: CASSQDPPGQGGRWVEKLFF.

The chain is built from TRBV28 and TRBJ2-3; 7 bases are shared with TRBD1. The germline gives CDR1 MDHEN, CDR2 SYDVKM. This CDR3 region has 17 residues. V shed 2 bases and J 0 bases; nucleotides not matched to a gene: 8. CDR3 in DNA: TGTGCCAGCAGTTTACCCGACAGGGCCCCTAGCACAGATACGCAGTATTTT. Protein: CASSLPDRAPSTDTQYF.

The chain combines TRBV7-6 with TRBJ2-1; 7 bases map to TRBD2. This CDR3 spans 13 amino acids. V trimming: 4 bases; J trimming: 6 bases; junction bases outside the gene matches: 3. The V gene's germline CDR1 is SGHVS and CDR2 FNYEAQ. In DNA form, the CDR3 reads TGTGCCAGCAGCTCGGGACTACCCAATGAGCAGTTCTTC. Protein: CASSSGLPNEQFF.

This rearrangement joins TRBV27 to TRBJ2-1; TRBD1 matches at 10 bases. The CDR3 runs to 15 residues. After removal of 0 bases from V and 7 bases from J, the junction contained 3 bases not matched to a gene. The germline gives CDR1 MNHEY, CDR2 SMNVEV (reference sequence). In DNA form, the CDR3 reads TGTGCCAGCAGTTTATCGACAGGGGGCTGGAATGAGCAGTTCTTC. Translation: CASSLSTGGWNEQFF.

The chain has TRBV9 and TRBJ2-3; D possibly matches TRBD1 or TRBD2 (6 bases each). CDR3 length: 16 residues. The V and J ends lost 4 bases and 6 bases respectively, with 21 bases between them. The germline gives CDR1 SGDLS, CDR2 YYNGEE. CDR3 residues: CASSLSGVGSGDTQYF. In nucleotides, the CDR3 is TGTGCCAGCAGCCTCTCAGGGGTCGGGAGCGGGGATACGCAGTATTTT.

V gene TRBV5-6 combines with J gene TRBJ1-2; D is unresolved. This CDR3 contains 15 residues. CDR1 and CDR2 (germline): SGHDT, YYEEEE. Trimming shortened V by 2 bases and J by 0 bases, and 11 bases separated the two germline ends. CDR3 loop: CASSLYNRPNYGYTF. The CDR3 coding sequence is TGTGCCAGCAGCTTATACAACAGACCTAACTATGGCTACACCTTC.